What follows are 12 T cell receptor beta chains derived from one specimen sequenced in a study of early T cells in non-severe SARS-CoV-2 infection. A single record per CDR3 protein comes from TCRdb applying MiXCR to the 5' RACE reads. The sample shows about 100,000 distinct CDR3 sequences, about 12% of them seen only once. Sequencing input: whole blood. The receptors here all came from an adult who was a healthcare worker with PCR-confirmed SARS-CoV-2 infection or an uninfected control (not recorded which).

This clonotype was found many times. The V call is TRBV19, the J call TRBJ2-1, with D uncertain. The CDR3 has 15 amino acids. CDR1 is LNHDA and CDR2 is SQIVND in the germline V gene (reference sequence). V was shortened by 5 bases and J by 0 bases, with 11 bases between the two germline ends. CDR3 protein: CASSPDQSSYNEQFF. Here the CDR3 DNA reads TGTGCCAGTAGTCCCGACCAGAGCTCCTACAATGAGCAGTTCTTC.

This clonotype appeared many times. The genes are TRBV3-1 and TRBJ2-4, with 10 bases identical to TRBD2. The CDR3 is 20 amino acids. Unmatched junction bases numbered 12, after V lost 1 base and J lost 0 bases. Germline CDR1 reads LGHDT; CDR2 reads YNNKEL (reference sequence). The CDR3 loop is CASSQGHPSGGTLAKNIQYF. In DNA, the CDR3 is TGTGCCAGCAGCCAAGGGCATCCTAGCGGGGGCACCTTAGCCAAAAACATTCAGTACTTC.

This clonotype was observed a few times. As DNA, the CDR3 is TGTGCCTGGACGGGGACAGGGGGAACTGAAGCTTTCTTT. Translating gives CAWTGTGGTEAFF. This chain joins TRBV30 and TRBJ1-1; 11 bases are a match to TRBD1. This CDR3 has 13 amino acids. J lost 5 bases, V lost 4 bases, and 3 bases had no gene match. The germline CDR1 and CDR2 sequences are GTSNPN and SVGIG (reference sequence). Full variable domain (missing parts from reference TRBV30 and TRBJ1-1): SQTIHQWPATLVQPVGSPLSLECTVEGTSNPNLYWYRQAAGRGLQLLFYSVGIGQISSEVPQNLSASRPQDRQFILSSKKLLLSDSGFYLCAWTGTGGTEAFFGQGTRLTVV.

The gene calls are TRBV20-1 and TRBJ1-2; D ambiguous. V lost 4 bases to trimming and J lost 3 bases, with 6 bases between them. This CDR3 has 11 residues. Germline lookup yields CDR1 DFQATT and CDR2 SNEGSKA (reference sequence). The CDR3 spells CSAMQDYGYTF. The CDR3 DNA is TGCAGTGCTATGCAGGACTATGGCTACACCTTC.

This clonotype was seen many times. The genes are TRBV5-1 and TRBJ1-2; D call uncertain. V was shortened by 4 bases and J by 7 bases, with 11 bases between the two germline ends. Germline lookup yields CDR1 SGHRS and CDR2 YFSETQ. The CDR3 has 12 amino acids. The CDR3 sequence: CASSASTTGYTF. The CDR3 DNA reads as TGCGCCAGCAGCGCCTCAACGACTGGCTACACCTTC.

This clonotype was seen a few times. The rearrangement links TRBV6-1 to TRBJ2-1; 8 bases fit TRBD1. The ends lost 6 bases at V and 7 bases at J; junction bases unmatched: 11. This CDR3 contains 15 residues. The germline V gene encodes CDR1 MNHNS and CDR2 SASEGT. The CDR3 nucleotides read TGTGCCAGCAGCCAGAGGACAGGGATAACAAATGAGCAGTTCTTC. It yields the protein CASSQRTGITNEQFF.

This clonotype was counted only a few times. CDR3 sequence (DNA): TGTGCCAGCGGACCACAGGGACCCAGCTCCTACGAGCAGTACTTC. Amino acid sequence: CASGPQGPSSYEQYF. The gene calls are TRBV9 and TRBJ2-7; TRBD1 is a possible D gene (6 bases). CDR3 length equals 15 residues. With 7 bases removed from V and 0 bases from J, the gap between germline ends came to 17 bases. Germline assignment: CDR1 SGDLS and CDR2 YYNGEE.

The CDR3 DNA reads as TGTGCCACCGAGGAGGCCCGGGACAGAAACAACTACGAGCAGTACTTC. It encodes CATEEARDRNNYEQYF. V usage is TRBV2 and J usage is TRBJ2-7; 7 bases are shared with TRBD1. Germline lookup yields CDR1 SNHLY and CDR2 FYNNEI. The CDR3 runs 16 residues. The V gene end was trimmed by 10 bases and the J gene end by 3 bases; junction bases not matched to a gene: 18.

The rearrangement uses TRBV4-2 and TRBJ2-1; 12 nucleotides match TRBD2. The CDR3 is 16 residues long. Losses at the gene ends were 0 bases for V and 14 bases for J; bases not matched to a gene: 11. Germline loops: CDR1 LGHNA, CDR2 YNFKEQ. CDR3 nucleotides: TGTGCCAGCAGCCAAGAAAGACTAGCGGGAGTCCCGATAAAGTTCTTC. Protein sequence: CASSQERLAGVPIKFF.

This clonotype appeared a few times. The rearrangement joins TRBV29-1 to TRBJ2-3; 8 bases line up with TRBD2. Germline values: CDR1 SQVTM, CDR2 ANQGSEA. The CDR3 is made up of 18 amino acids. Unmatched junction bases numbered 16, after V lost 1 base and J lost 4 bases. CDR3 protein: CSVEGTQPGRAKADTQYF. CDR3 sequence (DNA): TGCAGCGTTGAAGGTACCCAGCCCGGGAGGGCGAAGGCAGATACGCAGTATTTT.

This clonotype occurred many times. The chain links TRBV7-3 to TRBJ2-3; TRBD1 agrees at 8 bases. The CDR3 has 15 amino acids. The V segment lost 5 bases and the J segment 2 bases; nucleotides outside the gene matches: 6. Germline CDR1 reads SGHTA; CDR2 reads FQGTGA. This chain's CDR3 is CASSRGQGITDTQYF. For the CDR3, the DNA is TGTGCCAGCAGCCGCGGACAGGGAATCACAGATACGCAGTATTTT.

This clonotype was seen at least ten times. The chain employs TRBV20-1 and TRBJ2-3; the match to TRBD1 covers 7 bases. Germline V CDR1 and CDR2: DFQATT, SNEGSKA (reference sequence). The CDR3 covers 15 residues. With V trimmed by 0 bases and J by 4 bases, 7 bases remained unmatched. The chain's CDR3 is CSARDRNRGSDTQYF. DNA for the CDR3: TGCAGTGCTAGAGATCGTAACAGGGGTTCAGATACGCAGTATTTT.